Listed below are T cell receptor beta chains from one sample, sequenced in a study of shared clonotypes between healthy human individuals. Profiled with immunoSEQ multiplex PCR; TCRdb holds only in-frame clones, not every one. The sample has under 1 million clones; around 96% are singletons. Sequenced sample: naive CD8+ T cells sorted from blood. The receptors shown here come from a young man in good health. Both conserved end residues are part of each CDR3. The order of the fields is D gene, clone size, J gene, V gene, CDR3 protein, CDR3 DNA. The D gene is left open where the match is weak. A clone size is listed for some rows: how often the clone was seen (once, few, many), or a class if it is expanded.

NA NA TRBJ2-7 TRBV7-9 CASRNIVEAHEQYF TGTGCCAGCAGGAATATAGTTGAGGCTCACGAGCAGTACTTC
NA NA TRBJ2-7 TRBV27 CARMTLFVYF TGTGCCAGGATGACTCTCTTTGTGTACTTC
NA NA TRBJ2-1 TRBV7-2 CASSTRFQGGEQFF TGTGCCAGCAGCACACGGTTTCAGGGGGGTGAGCAGTTCTTC
NA NA TRBJ1-1 TRBV10-3 CAISESESWGSEAFF TGTGCCATCAGTGAGTCGGAAAGTTGGGGATCTGAAGCTTTCTTT
NA NA TRBJ2-1 TRBV6-1 CASSEVSRSSYNEQFF TGTGCCAGCAGTGAAGTGAGCAGGAGCTCCTACAATGAGCAGTTCTTC
TRBD1 NA TRBJ2-5 TRBV5-4 CASSLRGTGVETQYF TGTGCCAGCAGCTTGAGAGGGACAGGGGTCGAGACCCAGTACTTC
NA NA TRBJ2-7 TRBV4-1 CASSPGTVYEQYF TGCGCCAGCAGCCCCGGAACTGTTTACGAGCAGTACTTC
TRBD1 NA TRBJ1-1 TRBV18 CASSQTGTARTEAFF TGTGCCAGCTCACAAACCGGGACAGCACGTACTGAAGCTTTCTTT
TRBD2 NA TRBJ2-7 TRBV9 CASSVLAGGREQYF TGTGCCAGCAGCGTTTTGGCGGGAGGTCGCGAGCAGTACTTC
NA once TRBJ1-5 TRBV19 CASSIGAHSNQPQHF TGTGCCAGTAGTATTGGGGCCCATAGCAATCAGCCCCAGCATTTT
TRBD1 NA TRBJ2-3 TRBV7-3 CASSLTGVDTQYF TGTGCCAGCAGCCTGACAGGGGTGGATACGCAGTATTTT
NA NA TRBJ2-7 TRBV7-9 CASSLSVEQYF TGTGCCAGCAGCTTAAGCGTCGAGCAGTACTTC
NA NA TRBJ2-5 TRBV7-9 CASSLPTGWQETQYF TGTGCCAGCAGCCTCCCCACAGGGTGGCAAGAGACCCAGTACTTC
NA NA TRBJ2-1 TRBV5-8 CASSLPGWEIGNEQFF TGTGCCAGCAGCTTGCCAGGTTGGGAGATAGGGAATGAGCAGTTCTTC
TRBD1 NA TRBJ1-5 TRBV5-5 CASSLFWTGGIQPQHF TGTGCCAGCAGCTTATTCTGGACAGGGGGCATTCAGCCCCAGCATTTT
NA NA TRBJ2-7 TRBV6-5 CASSYSDSPYEQYF TGTGCCAGCAGTTACTCGGACAGCCCCTACGAGCAGTACTTC
NA NA TRBJ2-5 TRBV7-7 CASSPTWGTRETQYF TGTGCTAGCAGCCCTACGTGGGGGACTCGGGAGACCCAGTACTTC
NA NA TRBJ2-5 TRBV29-1 CSVVMAQETQYF TGCAGCGTAGTTATGGCCCAAGAGACCCAGTACTTC
NA NA TRBJ1-1 TRBV29-1 CSVEDSRPEAFF TGCAGCGTTGAGGACAGCAGGCCTGAAGCTTTCTTT
TRBD2 NA TRBJ2-7 TRBV5-6 CASSLTTALAGGLQYF TGTGCCAGCAGCTTAACCACTGCACTAGCGGGAGGACTTCAGTACTTC
NA NA TRBJ2-7 TRBV29-1 CSVLHGIYEQYF TGCAGCGTCCTACATGGAATCTACGAGCAGTACTTC
NA NA TRBJ2-2 TRBV9 CASSQNTGELFF TGTGCCAGCAGCCAAAACACCGGGGAGCTGTTTTTT
NA NA TRBJ2-1 TRBV29-1 CSVDLTASPYNEQFF TGCAGCGTTGACTTGACAGCCTCTCCTTACAATGAGCAGTTCTTC
NA once TRBJ2-5 TRBV19 CASSPIEGPHQETQYF TGTGCCAGTAGTCCGATCGAGGGGCCTCACCAAGAGACCCAGTACTTC
TRBD2 NA TRBJ2-1 TRBV9 CASSVGAGGPNEQFF TGTGCCAGCAGCGTAGGAGCGGGAGGGCCGAATGAGCAGTTCTTC
TRBD1 NA TRBJ2-1 TRBV19 CASSIKDRAKSSYNEQFF TGTGCCAGTAGTATAAAAGACAGGGCAAAAAGCTCCTACAATGAGCAGTTCTTC
TRBD2 NA TRBJ2-7 TRBV13 CASNSGTSGTEVHEQYF TGTGCCAGCAACTCCGGGACTAGCGGGACTGAGGTCCACGAGCAGTACTTC
TRBD2 NA TRBJ2-1 TRBV27 CASSSSSGRARNEQFF TGTGCCAGCAGTTCCTCTAGCGGGAGGGCCAGGAATGAGCAGTTCTTC
NA NA TRBJ2-1 TRBV21-1 CASSINGLAGGPLGGTYNEQFF TGTGCCAGCAGCATCAATGGACTAGCGGGAGGGCCCTTAGGCGGGACCTACAATGAGCAGTTCTTC
TRBD2 NA TRBJ2-7 TRBV10-2 CASSELAGIYEQYF TGCGCCAGCAGTGAGCTAGCGGGAATTTACGAGCAGTACTTC
NA NA TRBJ1-5 TRBV19 CASSIDLSGEKNQPQHF TGTGCCAGTAGTATAGATCTCTCAGGGGAGAAAAATCAGCCCCAGCATTTT
TRBD2 few TRBJ2-7 TRBV4-3 CASSQAHLAGVYEQYF TGCGCCAGCAGCCAAGCGCACCTAGCGGGAGTGTACGAGCAGTACTTC
NA NA TRBJ2-7 TRBV13 CASGKAYEQYF TGTGCCAGCGGGAAAGCCTACGAGCAGTACTTC
NA NA TRBJ1-1 TRBV6-1 CASSDAFGGPMNTEAFF TGTGCCAGCAGTGATGCGTTTGGGGGCCCAATGAACACTGAAGCTTTCTTT
TRBD1 NA TRBJ1-1 TRBV14 CASRATGGSTEAFF TGTGCCAGCAGGGCAACAGGGGGGTCAACTGAAGCTTTCTTT
NA NA TRBJ1-1 TRBV9 CASSGGAREAFF TGTGCCAGCAGCGGAGGGGCCAGGGAAGCTTTCTTT
NA once TRBJ2-5 TRBV23-1 CVGATEARSGETQYF TGCGTGGGGGCAACCGAAGCGCGATCGGGAGAGACCCAGTACTTC
TRBD2 NA TRBJ2-1 TRBV7-9 CASALADNEQFF TGTGCCAGCGCCCTAGCGGACAATGAGCAGTTCTTC
TRBD2 NA TRBJ2-3 TRBV7-9 CASSLAWTSNNTQYF TGTGCCAGCAGCTTAGCCTGGACTAGCAATAATACGCAGTATTTT
TRBD2 NA TRBJ2-7 TRBV5-1 CASSTRTSGSNHEQYF TGCGCCAGCAGCACCCGGACTAGCGGGAGTAACCACGAGCAGTACTTC
TRBD2 NA TRBJ2-7 TRBV7-6 CASSKGLDYEQYF TGTGCCAGCAGCAAGGGACTAGACTACGAGCAGTACTTC
NA NA TRBJ2-2 TRBV6-1 CASSEWAGGELFF TGTGCCAGCAGTGAATGGGCCGGCGGGGAGCTGTTTTTT
NA NA TRBJ2-3 TRBV21-1 CASSISPEVVDREGLVTDTQYF TGTGCCAGCAGCATTAGCCCAGAGGTCGTAGATCGGGAGGGCCTGGTAACAGATACGCAGTATTTT
NA NA TRBJ1-5 TRBV18 CASSPPGSYSNQPQHF TGTGCCAGCTCACCACCGGGTTCCTATAGCAATCAGCCCCAGCATTTT
NA NA TRBJ1-2 TRBV6-1 CASSDPWEIGIYGYTF TGTGCCAGCAGTGATCCCTGGGAGATAGGAATCTATGGCTACACCTTC
NA NA TRBJ2-5 TRBV7-2 CASSIPGPEVETQYF TGTGCCAGCAGCATACCGGGCCCAGAGGTGGAGACCCAGTACTTC
NA NA TRBJ1-2 TRBV13 CASSPGRQVGRGYTF TGTGCCAGCAGCCCCGGAAGACAGGTGGGCCGTGGCTACACCTTC
NA NA TRBJ2-3 TRBV6-4 CASSEDTGPAQYF TGTGCCAGCAGTGAAGACACGGGACCCGCGCAGTATTTT
NA NA TRBJ1-2 TRBV4-3 CASSQGGSIAWGYTF TGCGCCAGCAGCCAAGGAGGATCAATTGCGTGGGGCTACACCTTC
NA NA TRBJ1-4 TRBV7-8 CASSSRLVAGVPEKLFF TGTGCCAGCAGCTCACGTCTGGTTGCAGGGGTCCCTGAAAAACTGTTTTTT